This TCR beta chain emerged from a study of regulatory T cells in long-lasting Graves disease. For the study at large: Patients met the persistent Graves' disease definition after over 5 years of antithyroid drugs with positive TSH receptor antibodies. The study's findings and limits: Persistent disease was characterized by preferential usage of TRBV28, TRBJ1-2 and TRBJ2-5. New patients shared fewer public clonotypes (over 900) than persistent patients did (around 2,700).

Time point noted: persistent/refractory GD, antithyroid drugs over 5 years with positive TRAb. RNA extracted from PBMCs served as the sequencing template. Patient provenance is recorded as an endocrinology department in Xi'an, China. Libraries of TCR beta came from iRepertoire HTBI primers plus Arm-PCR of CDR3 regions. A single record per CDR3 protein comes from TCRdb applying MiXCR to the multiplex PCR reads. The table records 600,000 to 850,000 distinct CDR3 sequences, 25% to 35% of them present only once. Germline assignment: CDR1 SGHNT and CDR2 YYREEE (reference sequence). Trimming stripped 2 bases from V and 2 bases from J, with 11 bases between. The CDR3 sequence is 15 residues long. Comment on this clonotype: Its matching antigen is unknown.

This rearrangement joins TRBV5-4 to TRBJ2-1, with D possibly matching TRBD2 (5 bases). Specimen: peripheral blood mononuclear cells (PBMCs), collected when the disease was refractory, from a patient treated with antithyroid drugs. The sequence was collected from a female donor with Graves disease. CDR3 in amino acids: CASSLPGRAYNEQFF. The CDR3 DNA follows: TGTGCCAGCAGCTTACCGGGGAGAGCCTACAATGAGCAGTTCTTC.